These T cell receptor beta chains were read from a single sample in a study of molecular identifiers for immune sequencing clone quantification. TCRdb used MiXCR to reprocess the PCR reads, holding one entry per CDR3 protein. Among tens of thousands of distinct CDR3 sequences listed, approximately 22% were seen once. The specimen was naive CD8+ T cells from blood, with Jurkat cell RNA spiked in. The receptors were sampled from a human donor in good health. Some libraries in this study had Jurkat cell RNA spiked in. Both conserved end residues are part of each CDR3. Each record gives: V gene, J gene, clone size, D gene, CDR3 DNA, CDR3 protein. A D gene is named only where the DNA matches it firmly. The listing skips clone size in some rows; elsewhere it reads once, few, many or a size class.

V gene: TRBV7-9
J gene: TRBJ1-1
clone size: few
D gene: TRBD1
CDR3 DNA: TGTGCCAGCAGCCCCGGGGAGGGGGCGGACACTGAAGCTTTCTTT
CDR3 protein: CASSPGEGADTEAFF

V gene: TRBV7-9
J gene: TRBJ2-5
clone size: few
D gene: TRBD2
CDR3 DNA: TGTGCCAGCAGCTCAGCGGGATTCCAAGAGACCCAGTACTTC
CDR3 protein: CASSSAGFQETQYF

V gene: TRBV4-1
J gene: TRBJ2-2
clone size: many
D gene: .
CDR3 DNA: TGCGCCAGCAGCCAAGTAGCCCAGGGGTCCCCCACCGGGGAGCTGTTTTTT
CDR3 protein: CASSQVAQGSPTGELFF

V gene: TRBV20-1
J gene: TRBJ2-7
clone size: many
D gene: .
CDR3 DNA: TGCAGTGCTAGACCTCAATATACTTACAACTCCTACGAGCAGTACTTC
CDR3 protein: CSARPQYTYNSYEQYF

V gene: TRBV20-1
J gene: TRBJ1-1
clone size: many
D gene: TRBD1
CDR3 DNA: TGCAGTGCTAGTCTTCGGGACAGGGACACTGAAGCTTTCTTT
CDR3 protein: CSASLRDRDTEAFF

V gene: TRBV28
J gene: TRBJ2-7
clone size: many
D gene: .
CDR3 DNA: TGTGCCAGCAGTCCGGTCGTAGCGGAACGCTACGAGCAGTACTTC
CDR3 protein: CASSPVVAERYEQYF

V gene: TRBV7-2
J gene: TRBJ1-1
clone size: many
D gene: .
CDR3 DNA: TGTGCCAGCAGCGGGGGCCCTGAAGCTTTCTTT
CDR3 protein: CASSGGPEAFF

V gene: TRBV4-2
J gene: TRBJ2-3
clone size: .
D gene: .
CDR3 DNA: TGTGCCAGCAGCTTCCGACTAGATGGGAAAGATACGCAGTATTTT
CDR3 protein: CASSFRLDGKDTQYF

V gene: TRBV11-1
J gene: TRBJ2-3
clone size: .
D gene: TRBD2
CDR3 DNA: TGTGCCAGCAGCTTAGTAGCGGGAGTGGGATATACGCAGTATTTT
CDR3 protein: CASSLVAGVGYTQYF

V gene: TRBV5-5
J gene: TRBJ2-3
clone size: many
D gene: TRBD2
CDR3 DNA: TGTGCCAGCAGCTTGGGAATGGTTCCCTGGACTAGCGGGCGAACAGCGGATACGCAGTATTTT
CDR3 protein: CASSLGMVPWTSGRTADTQYF

V gene: TRBV30
J gene: TRBJ2-3
clone size: .
D gene: .
CDR3 DNA: TGTGCCTGGAGTGTACTGGCCCCAGATACGCAGTATTTT
CDR3 protein: CAWSVLAPDTQYF

V gene: TRBV10-3
J gene: TRBJ2-7
clone size: .
D gene: TRBD1
CDR3 DNA: TGTGCCATCAGTGCCGGGACAGAGTTTTACGAGCAGTACTTC
CDR3 protein: CAISAGTEFYEQYF

V gene: TRBV2
J gene: TRBJ1-2
clone size: .
D gene: TRBD1
CDR3 DNA: TGTGCCAGCAGTGGGTCCAGGGGGCGGTTCTCTTATGGCTACACCTTC
CDR3 protein: CASSGSRGRFSYGYTF

V gene: TRBV9
J gene: TRBJ2-1
clone size: .
D gene: .
CDR3 DNA: TGTGCCAGCAGCGTAGTAGTGGGGCCAGGGACGGGATACAATGAGCAGTTCTTC
CDR3 protein: CASSVVVGPGTGYNEQFF

V gene: TRBV7-9
J gene: TRBJ2-3
clone size: few
D gene: TRBD2
CDR3 DNA: TGTGCCAGCAGCTTAGAGTACGTGACTAGCGGGAGACCCACAGGTACGCAGTATTTT
CDR3 protein: CASSLEYVTSGRPTGTQYF

V gene: TRBV7-7
J gene: TRBJ2-7
clone size: many
D gene: .
CDR3 DNA: TGTGCTAGCAGCCCGGGACCAAACTACGAGCAGTACTTC
CDR3 protein: CASSPGPNYEQYF

V gene: TRBV7-9
J gene: TRBJ2-5
clone size: once
D gene: TRBD1
CDR3 DNA: TGTGTCAGCCTTATAGGGGACAGAGAGACCCAGAACTTC
CDR3 protein: CVSLIGDRETQNF

V gene: TRBV7-9
J gene: TRBJ2-2
clone size: many
D gene: .
CDR3 DNA: TGTGCCAGCAGCAACCAAAACACCGGGGAGCTGTTTTTT
CDR3 protein: CASSNQNTGELFF

V gene: TRBV20-1
J gene: TRBJ2-1
clone size: many
D gene: .
CDR3 DNA: TGCAGTGCTCCCGGAGTCCTCACCTACAATGAGCAGTTCTTC
CDR3 protein: CSAPGVLTYNEQFF

V gene: TRBV5-5
J gene: TRBJ2-7
clone size: many
D gene: TRBD2
CDR3 DNA: TGTGCCAGCAGCCAAGAAGGGCTAGCGGACTACGAGCAGTACTTC
CDR3 protein: CASSQEGLADYEQYF

V gene: TRBV5-8
J gene: TRBJ2-7
clone size: many
D gene: .
CDR3 DNA: TGTGCCAGCAGCGTAGGGGTCGCTTACGAGCAGTACTTC
CDR3 protein: CASSVGVAYEQYF

V gene: TRBV7-8
J gene: TRBJ2-3
clone size: many
D gene: .
CDR3 DNA: TGTGCCAGCAGCCGGTGGGGGGTGGGCACAGATACGCAGTATTTT
CDR3 protein: CASSRWGVGTDTQYF

V gene: TRBV27
J gene: TRBJ2-2
clone size: many
D gene: .
CDR3 DNA: TGTGCCAGCAGCTGGACAGAACCCACCGGGGAGCTGTTTTTT
CDR3 protein: CASSWTEPTGELFF

V gene: TRBV7-7
J gene: TRBJ2-7
clone size: few
D gene: .
CDR3 DNA: TGTGCCAGCAGCTTGGGCAGGGGCCACGAGCAGTACTTC
CDR3 protein: CASSLGRGHEQYF

V gene: TRBV27
J gene: TRBJ2-7
clone size: many
D gene: TRBD2
CDR3 DNA: TGTGCCAGCAGTTTATCACGCGGGGGGAGCTCCTACGAGCAGTACTTC
CDR3 protein: CASSLSRGGSSYEQYF

V gene: TRBV28
J gene: TRBJ2-7
clone size: many
D gene: .
CDR3 DNA: TGTGCCAGCTGCAAAGTCGGATCCTACGAGCAGTACTTC
CDR3 protein: CASCKVGSYEQYF

V gene: TRBV7-8
J gene: TRBJ1-6
clone size: many
D gene: .
CDR3 DNA: TGTGCCAGCAGCCCTTCCCCGGACAGCTATAATTCACCCCTCCACTTT
CDR3 protein: CASSPSPDSYNSPLHF